A selection of T cell receptor beta chains follows, all from one sample in a study of blood T cell repertoires in COVID-19. Libraries were prepared by immunoSEQ multiplex PCR; TCRdb keeps only in-frame clonotypes and omits some of them. Found here are 250,000 to 300,000 clones, over 75% of them singletons; the top ten hold 4.5% to 5.5%. The sequenced material came from peripheral blood. All receptors come from a man aged 50 to 60 with active or convalescent COVID-19. Each CDR3 is given with its conserved first and last residue. A D gene is named only where the DNA matches it firmly.

D,V,J,DNA,CDR3
-,TRBV5-8,TRBJ2-5,TGTGCCAGCAGCCCGCTTAGCGGTGCGCAGACCCAGTACTTC,CASSPLSGAQTQYF
TRBD1,TRBV7-2,TRBJ2-7,TGTGCCAGCCTCCGGGACAGGGGCTCCTACGAGCAGTACTTC,CASLRDRGSYEQYF
TRBD2,TRBV7-9,TRBJ2-4,TGTGCCAGCAGCTTACAAGTTTCTAGCGGGAGTCGAGGCATTCAGTACTTC,CASSLQVSSGSRGIQYF
-,TRBV5-1,TRBJ2-5,TGCGCCAGCAGCTTGGGAGCAGAGACCCAGTACTTC,CASSLGAETQYF
-,TRBV14,TRBJ1-1,TGTGCCAGCAGCGCACAGGGTCCCACTGAAGCTTTCTTT,CASSAQGPTEAFF
-,TRBV30,TRBJ1-5,TGTGCCTGGAGTGCGAACAGGGTACGCAATCAGCCCCAGCATTTT,CAWSANRVRNQPQHF
-,TRBV19,TRBJ1-5,TGTGCCAGTAGTATAGAGGGGCTTAGCAATCAGCCCCAGCATTTT,CASSIEGLSNQPQHF
-,TRBV18,TRBJ2-3,TGTGCCAGCTCACCAGCCCTAACAGATACGCAGTATTTT,CASSPALTDTQYF
TRBD2,TRBV5-1,TRBJ2-3,TGCGCCAGCAGCCCCGGGACTAGCGGTGGAGATACGCAGTATTTT,CASSPGTSGGDTQYF
TRBD1,TRBV11-2,TRBJ2-5,TGTGCCAGCAGCGCTGGGACAGGGGCCAGGGGGACCCAGTACTTC,CASSAGTGARGTQYF
TRBD2,TRBV3-1/TRBV3-2,TRBJ2-4,TGTGCCAGCAGCCAGAGCGGGAGGAGGAACATTCAGTACTTC,CASSQSGRRNIQYF
TRBD2,TRBV7-3,TRBJ2-3,TGTGCCAGCAGCTTTCTAGCGGGAACAGATACGCAGTATTTT,CASSFLAGTDTQYF
TRBD2,TRBV6-5,TRBJ2-1,TGTGCCAGCAGGAACCCGGGACTAGCGAGGAATGAGCAGTTCTTC,CASRNPGLARNEQFF
-,TRBV15,TRBJ1-6,TGTGCCACCAGCAGAGAATTTACGGGTTATTCACCCCTCCACTTT,CATSREFTGYSPLHF
TRBD1,TRBV7-2,TRBJ1-4,TGTGCCCCACGACAGGGTAGCGAAAAACTGTTTTTT,CAPRQGSEKLFF
TRBD2,TRBV9,TRBJ2-1,TGTGCCAGCAGCGTGGGACTAGCGGGAGATGAGCAGTTCTTC,CASSVGLAGDEQFF
-,TRBV28,TRBJ2-1,TGTGCCAGCACCTTACTTCCGGGACAAGGAGACAATGAGCAGTTCTTC,CASTLLPGQGDNEQFF
TRBD1,TRBV25-1,TRBJ1-1,TGTGCCAGCAGTGATCCCCGACAGGGGAGTACTGAAGCTTTCTTT,CASSDPRQGSTEAFF
TRBD1,TRBV7-9,TRBJ1-4,TGTGCCAGCAGCCGAGACAGGGTATGGGAAAAACTGTTTTTT,CASSRDRVWEKLFF
TRBD1,TRBV4-1,TRBJ1-2,TGCGCCAGCAGCCAAGTTGGGACAGGGGATGGCTACACCTTC,CASSQVGTGDGYTF
TRBD1,TRBV2,TRBJ2-5,TGTGCCAGCAGCATATACAGGGGGCGAGAGACCCAGTACTTC,CASSIYRGRETQYF
TRBD2,TRBV12-3/TRBV12-4,TRBJ2-7,TGTGCCAGCAGTTTAGGCGGGAGTAGCGAGCAGTACTTC,CASSLGGSSEQYF
-,TRBV11-3,TRBJ2-6,TGTGCCAGCAGCTGCCTAATCCCGGGATTTCACGTCCTGACTTTC,CASSCLIPGFHVLTF
TRBD1,TRBV12-3/TRBV12-4,TRBJ2-7,TGTGCCAGCAGTTCTAACAGGGGTGGAGAGCAGTACTTC,CASSSNRGGEQYF
-,TRBV5-1,TRBJ2-1,TGCGCCAGCAGCTTGGGGAGGACTTCCTACAATGAGCAGTTCTTC,CASSLGRTSYNEQFF
-,TRBV30,TRBJ1-1,TGTGCCTGTAACCCGCTCCTTGGAGGGACTGAAGCTTTCTTT,CACNPLLGGTEAFF
-,TRBV18,TRBJ1-1,TGTGCCAGCTCACTTAAGAACACTGAAGCTTTCTTT,CASSLKNTEAFF
-,TRBV7-6,TRBJ2-2,TGTGCCAGCAGCTTAGCGGAGGGGGGGAGCACCGGGGAGCTGTTTTTT,CASSLAEGGSTGELFF
-,TRBV5-1,TRBJ2-4,TGCGCCAGCAGCTCAACGCCAGGGGTTCAAAACATTCAGTACTTC,CASSSTPGVQNIQYF
-,TRBV27,TRBJ2-4,TGTGCCAGCAGGCCTAACAGGGTAGGGGCCAAAAACATTCAGTACTTC,CASRPNRVGAKNIQYF
-,TRBV4-1,TRBJ2-2,TGCGCCAGCAGCCAAGGGCTAGCGAACACCGGGGAGCTGTTTTTT,CASSQGLANTGELFF
-,TRBV7-9,TRBJ2-2,TGTGCCAGCAGCTCGGGACTTAACACCGGGGAGCTGTTTTTT,CASSSGLNTGELFF
-,TRBV5-6,TRBJ2-1,TGTGCCAGCAGTTTCGAGCGGGAGCAGTTCTTC,CASSFEREQFF
TRBD1,TRBV28,TRBJ1-4,TGTGCCAGCAGTCCTACAGGGGGTTCTGATGAAAAACTGTTTTTT,CASSPTGGSDEKLFF
-,TRBV10-3,TRBJ2-3,TGTGCCATCAACCCCGGGGGTAGCACAGATACGCAGTATTTT,CAINPGGSTDTQYF